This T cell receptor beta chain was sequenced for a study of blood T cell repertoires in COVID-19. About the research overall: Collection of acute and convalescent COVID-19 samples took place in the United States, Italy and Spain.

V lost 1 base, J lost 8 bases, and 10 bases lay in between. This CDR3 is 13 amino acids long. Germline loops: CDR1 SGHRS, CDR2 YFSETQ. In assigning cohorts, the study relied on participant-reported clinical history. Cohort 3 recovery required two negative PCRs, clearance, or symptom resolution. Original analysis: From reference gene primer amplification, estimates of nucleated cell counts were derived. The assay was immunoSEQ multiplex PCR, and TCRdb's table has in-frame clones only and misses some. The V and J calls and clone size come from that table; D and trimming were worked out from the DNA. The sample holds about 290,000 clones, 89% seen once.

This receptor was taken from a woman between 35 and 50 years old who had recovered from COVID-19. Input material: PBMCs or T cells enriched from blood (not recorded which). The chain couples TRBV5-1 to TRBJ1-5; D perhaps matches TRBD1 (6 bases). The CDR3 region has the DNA TGCGCCAGCAGCTTGACAGGGTTGGAGCCCCAGCATTTT. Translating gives CASSLTGLEPQHF.